Listed here are 23 T cell receptor beta chains from one sample, sequenced in a study of blood T cell repertoires in COVID-19. Libraries were prepared by immunoSEQ multiplex PCR; TCRdb keeps only in-frame clonotypes and omits some of them. The table includes some 190,000 clones, around 80% detected once. Sequenced: peripheral blood. These receptors were obtained from a woman in her forties or fifties with acute or convalescent COVID-19.

This clone occurred a few times. The chain joins TRBV6-6 to TRBJ2-1, with TRBD2 identical over 8 bases. V was clipped by 5 bases and J by 5 bases; unmatched bases: 20. CDR1 and CDR2 from the germline V gene are MNHNY and SVGAGI (reference sequence). This CDR3 region has 19 residues. The CDR3 nucleotides are TGTGCCAGCAGTGGATCTTACCCGGGGGGGAAGAGGGTCCACAATGAGCAGTTCTTC. As protein: CASSGSYPGGKRVHNEQFF.

The sample holds one count of this clone. The J gene is TRBJ1-2, the V gene TRBV14; D is unclear. This CDR3 has 15 residues. CDR1 and CDR2 (germline): SGHDN, FVKESK. Deletions cut 0 bases from V and 5 bases from J, with 13 bases between. The CDR3 reads CASSQERQAGYGYTF. CDR3 nucleotides: TGTGCCAGCAGCCAAGAAAGGCAGGCCGGTTATGGCTACACCTTC.

The V call is TRBV6-6, the J call TRBJ1-2; D is possibly TRBD1 (5 bases). Germline CDR1 and CDR2: MNHNY and SVGAGI (reference sequence). V was cut by 4 bases and J by 8 bases, with 14 bases left in between. The CDR3 covers 13 residues. CDR3 protein: CASSWTLTWGYTF. CDR3 coding DNA: TGTGCCAGCAGTTGGACACTTACGTGGGGCTACACCTTC.

This clone was observed a handful of times. The chain links TRBV10-2 to TRBJ2-7; D is possibly TRBD2 (5 bases). The germline V gene has CDR1 WSHSY and CDR2 SAAADI. This CDR3 has 14 amino acids. The ends were cut back, 4 bases at V and 0 bases at J, with 10 bases in the middle. The CDR3 loop is CASSGRAGSYEQYF. CDR3 in DNA: TGCGCCAGCAGTGGTAGGGCGGGCTCCTACGAGCAGTACTTC.

V usage is TRBV18 and J usage is TRBJ2-1; the D gene is possibly TRBD1 (7 bases). The germline gives CDR1 KGHSH, CDR2 LQKENI. V was clipped by 6 bases and J by 12 bases, with 18 bases between them. The CDR3 has 13 residues. The CDR3: CASSLSPGDRQFF. Written as DNA, the CDR3 is TGTGCCAGCTCCCTCAGCCCGGGGGACAGGCAGTTCTTC.

The chain carries TRBV7-9 and TRBJ2-1; TRBD1 agrees at 8 bases. The CDR3 consists of 15 residues. V lost 5 bases to trimming and J lost 2 bases; unmatched junction nucleotides: 5. Germline V gene sequence: CDR1 SEHNR, CDR2 FQNEAQ (reference sequence). CDR3 coding DNA: TGTGCCAGCAGCGGTACAGGGGGTCCCTACAATGAGCAGTTCTTC. It codes for CASSGTGGPYNEQFF.

This sequence joins TRBV10-3 and TRBJ2-1; TRBD1 agrees at 12 bases. CDR3 length equals 18 residues. V trimming: 5 bases; J trimming: 6 bases; junction bases outside the gene matches: 14. The germline gives CDR1 ENHRY, CDR2 SYGVKD. For the CDR3, the DNA is TGTGCCATCAGTCCCGGGACAGGGGGCCGGGTGGGGTCCAATGAGCAGTTCTTC. It specifies CAISPGTGGRVGSNEQFF.

This clone was picked up one time. The chain recombines TRBV2 with TRBJ2-1, with 9 positions matching TRBD1. Looked up from germline, CDR1 is SNHLY and CDR2 is FYNNEI. Trimming took 6 bases from V and 4 from J; bases not matched to a gene: 7. This CDR3 contains 15 residues. CDR3 sequence: CASRKTGGAYNEQFF. As DNA, the CDR3 is TGTGCCAGCAGGAAAACAGGGGGCGCATACAATGAGCAGTTCTTC.

The rearrangement joins TRBV20-1 to TRBJ2-1; the D gene is possibly TRBD2 (6 bases). Germline CDR1 DFQATT, CDR2 SNEGSKA (reference sequence). The V end was cut by 3 bases, the J end by 7 bases, with 13 bases between. This CDR3 has 13 residues. CDR3 bases: TGCAGTGCTAGTCCTAGCGAGCGAAATGAGCAGTTCTTC. Encoded protein: CSASPSERNEQFF.

DNA of the CDR3: TGTGCCAGCACCCCCCCCCGTCCGAACACCGGGGAGCTGTTTTTT. Amino acid sequence: CASTPPRPNTGELFF. The chain employs TRBV6-2 or TRBV6-3 and TRBJ2-2; the D is unclear. There are 15 residues in the CDR3. Germline CDR1 MNHEY, CDR2 SVGEGT. The V end lost 7 bases, the J end lost 0 bases, and 12 bases lay between the germline ends.

The chain is built from TRBV2 and TRBJ2-1, with D possibly being TRBD1 (7 bases). Germline-derived CDR1 and CDR2 are SNHLY and FYNNEI. The CDR3 contains 14 residues. Between the trimmed V and J ends, which lost 5 bases and 6 bases, there was a span of 14 bases. The CDR3 loop is CASSRQGGVNEQFF. CDR3 DNA sequence: TGTGCCAGCAGTCGACAGGGAGGAGTCAATGAGCAGTTCTTC.

The J gene is TRBJ1-1, the V gene TRBV15; D is uncertain. V gave up 1 base and J gave up 0 bases, with 6 bases separating them. This CDR3 has 14 amino acids. Germline V gene sequence: CDR1 LNHNV, CDR2 YYDKDF (reference sequence). CDR3 DNA: TGTGCCACCAGCAGAGGTACGGTGAACACTGAAGCTTTCTTT. Translation gives CATSRGTVNTEAFF.

The CDR3 nucleotides read TGTGCCAGCAATCGGCAGGAGGCCTACGAGCAGTACTTC. It encodes CASNRQEAYEQYF. The V and J genes are TRBV2 and TRBJ2-7; D might be TRBD2 (5 bases). Trimming pared 7 bases from V and 2 bases from J, leaving 12 bases between. Germline CDR1 reads SNHLY; CDR2 reads FYNNEI. The CDR3 contains 13 residues.

The genes are TRBV19 and TRBJ1-1; TRBD1 matches at 7 bases. The CDR3 runs to 14 residues. Trimming removed 7 bases from V and 2 bases from J; junction bases left unmatched: 7. Germline V gene data show CDR1 as LNHDA and CDR2 as SQIVND (reference sequence). For the CDR3, the DNA is TGTGCCAGTAACCCGACAGGGTCTAACACTGAAGCTTTCTTT. Amino acids: CASNPTGSNTEAFF.

V and J are TRBV9 and TRBJ2-3; TRBD1 matches at 7 bases. This CDR3 contains 14 residues. The V and J ends lost 2 bases and 5 bases, in that order; junction bases with no gene match: 5. Per the germline V gene, CDR1 is SGDLS and CDR2 is YYNGEE. DNA of the CDR3: TGTGCCAGCAGCGTGGGACAGCGGAAAGATACGCAGTATTTT. Residues: CASSVGQRKDTQYF.

This chain joins TRBV5-6 and TRBJ2-7; 14 nucleotides line up with TRBD2. V was clipped by 3 bases and J by 7 bases; unmatched bases: 9. The germline CDR1 and CDR2 sequences are SGHDT and YYEEEE. The CDR3 length is 16 residues. CDR3 DNA sequence: TGTGCCAGCAGCTGGGGACTAGCGGGGGACGGTCGGGAGCAGTACTTC. It is translated as CASSWGLAGDGREQYF.

The chain carries TRBV2 and TRBJ1-4, with 7 bases matching TRBD1. Germline loops: CDR1 SNHLY, CDR2 FYNNEI. The CDR3 covers 14 residues. V dropped 3 bases and J dropped 10; count of bases not matched to a gene: 8. The CDR3 sequence is CASSEDRTSGKLFF. CDR3 coding DNA: TGTGCCAGCAGTGAGGACAGGACGTCGGGAAAACTGTTTTTT.

The J gene is TRBJ2-7, the V gene TRBV3-1 (or the pseudogene TRBV3-2); D call uncertain. CDR1 is LGHDT and CDR2 is YNNKEL in the germline V gene (reference sequence). This CDR3 is 12 amino acids long. The V end lost 4 bases, the J end lost 0 bases, and 4 bases lay between the germline ends. The CDR3 nucleotides are TGTGCCAGCAGCCTCTCCTCCTACGAGCAGTACTTC. Its translation is CASSLSSYEQYF.

The chain carries TRBV19 and TRBJ2-6; D remains ambiguous. Germline V CDR1 and CDR2: LNHDA, SQIVND (reference sequence). The length of the CDR3 is 15 residues. V lost 5 bases and J 1 base, leaving 9 bases between the germline ends. The CDR3 region is CASSGTGSGANVLTF. The CDR3 DNA reads TGTGCCAGTAGTGGAACGGGTTCTGGGGCCAACGTCCTGACTTTC.

This clone was detected only a few times. CDR3 nucleotide sequence: TGTGCCAGCACCCTGGGAGGGTTTAATGAAAAACTGTTTTTT. It specifies CASTLGGFNEKLFF. This chain connects TRBV7-2 to TRBJ1-4; no clear D. Trimming cost V 7 bases and J 4 bases, with 13 bases left between them. The CDR3 has 14 amino acids. Germline V gene sequence: CDR1 SGHTA, CDR2 FQGNSA.

This sequence joins TRBV7-9 and TRBJ2-1; 8 bases are shared with TRBD2. Germline lookup yields CDR1 SEHNR and CDR2 FQNEAQ (reference sequence). The CDR3 spans 15 residues. Trimming took 5 bases from V and 3 from J; bases not matched to a gene: 6. The CDR3 region has the DNA TGTGCCAGCAGCCCTCCCGGGACTAGCTACAATGAGCAGTTCTTC. It is translated as CASSPPGTSYNEQFF.

This chain links TRBV7-2 with TRBJ2-2; 7 nucleotides agree with TRBD1. This CDR3 is built from 15 residues. Germline V gives CDR1 SGHTA, CDR2 FQGNSA. The trim removed 4 bases at V and 3 bases at J, leaving 5 bases unmatched. Here the CDR3 reads CASSSGQLYTGELFF. The DNA of the CDR3 is TGTGCCAGCAGCTCGGGACAGCTTTACACCGGGGAGCTGTTTTTT.

V usage is TRBV19 and J usage is TRBJ2-7; possibly TRBD1 for D (6 bases). The V gene's germline CDR1 is LNHDA and CDR2 SQIVND (reference sequence). The CDR3 runs to 14 residues. Deletions cut 4 bases from V and 0 bases from J, with 10 bases between. CDR3 sequence: CASSTRQVSYEQYF. The CDR3 DNA sequence: TGTGCCAGTAGTACGCGACAGGTCTCCTACGAGCAGTACTTC.